This T cell receptor (beta chain) came from a study of cytomegalovirus exposure and HLA in healthy donors. Findings of the study overall: About 87% or about 30% of the time was how often most TCR beta V segments were productive, according to an earlier analysis. Reported performance of the classifier showed diagnosis of cytomegalovirus status with high specificity and sensitivity.

PCR was performed using 60 Vbeta and 13 Jbeta primers. Assay used: immunoSEQ multiplex PCR; TCRdb lists only in-frame clones, some missing. The sample includes approximately 190,000 clones, about 81% seen only once; the top ten take roughly 0.75%. About this clone: Its matching antigen is unknown.

The sample taken for sequencing was PBMCs. This sequence was found in a woman aged 18-29 years in good health and CMV-seronegative.

CDR3 loop: CASSQITVLNTEAFF. The CDR3 DNA reads TGTGCCAGCAGCCAGATTACAGTTTTGAACACTGAAGCTTTCTTT. The V and J genes are TRBV7-9 and TRBJ1-1, with D uncertain. V lost 5 bases to trimming and J lost 0 bases, with 13 bases between them. This CDR3 contains 15 residues. The germline gives CDR1 SEHNR, CDR2 FQNEAQ (reference sequence).